The sequence of this T cell receptor beta chain was determined in a study of naive and memory T cell subsets. Notes on the study in general: Especially in CD8 cells, naive repertoires contained a few larger clonotypes, possibly CD45RA-re-expressing memory cells. Clonotypes are single alpha or beta chains, not paired receptors. Over 95% of naive TCR sequences appeared only once after error correction, unlike memory subsets.

An equimolar mix of two oligonucleotides served as the beta constant-region primer for TRBC1 and TRBC2. Nested alpha and beta constant-region primers with the SP2 primer drove four PCR rounds on ligated cDNA. One entry per CDR3 protein results from TCRdb running MiXCR on the UMI-ligation and nested PCR reads. The sample consists of over 110,000 distinct CDR3 sequences, approximately 18% of them appearing once. With V trimmed by 7 bases and J by 7 bases, 6 bases remained unmatched. This CDR3 region has 14 residues. A few counts support this clonotype. Antigen: not known. The receptor's source is a human donor in good health. This chain joins TRBV12-3 or TRBV12-4 and TRBJ2-1; 11 nucleotides align to TRBD2. Material: naive CD8+ T cells from blood. CDR3 protein: CASKIAGGHNEQFF. DNA for the CDR3: TGTGCCAGCAAGATAGCGGGAGGGCATAATGAGCAGTTCTTC.